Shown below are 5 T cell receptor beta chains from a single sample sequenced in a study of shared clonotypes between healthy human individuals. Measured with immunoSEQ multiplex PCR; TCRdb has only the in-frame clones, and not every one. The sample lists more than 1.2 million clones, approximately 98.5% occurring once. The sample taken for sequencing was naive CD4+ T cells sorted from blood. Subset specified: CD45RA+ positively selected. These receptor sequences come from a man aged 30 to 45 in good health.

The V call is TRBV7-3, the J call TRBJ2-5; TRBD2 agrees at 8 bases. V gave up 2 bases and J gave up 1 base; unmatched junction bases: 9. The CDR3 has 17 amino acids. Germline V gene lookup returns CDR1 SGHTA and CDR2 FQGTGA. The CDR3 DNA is TGTGCCAGCAGCTTAGTATGCGGGAGGCCCCGCCAAGAGACCCAGTACTTC. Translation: CASSLVCGRPRQETQYF.

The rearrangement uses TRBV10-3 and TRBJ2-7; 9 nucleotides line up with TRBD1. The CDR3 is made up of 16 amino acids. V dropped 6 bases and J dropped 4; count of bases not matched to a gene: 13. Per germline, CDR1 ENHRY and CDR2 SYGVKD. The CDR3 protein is CAISKLTGTGLYEQYF. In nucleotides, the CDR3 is TGTGCCATCAGCAAACTTACCGGGACAGGGCTGTACGAGCAGTACTTC.

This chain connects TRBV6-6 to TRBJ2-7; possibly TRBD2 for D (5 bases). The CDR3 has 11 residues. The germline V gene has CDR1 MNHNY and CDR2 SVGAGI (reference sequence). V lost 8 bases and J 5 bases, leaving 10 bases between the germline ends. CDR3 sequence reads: CASGSSHEQYF. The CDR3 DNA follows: TGTGCCAGCGGGAGCAGCCACGAGCAGTACTTC.

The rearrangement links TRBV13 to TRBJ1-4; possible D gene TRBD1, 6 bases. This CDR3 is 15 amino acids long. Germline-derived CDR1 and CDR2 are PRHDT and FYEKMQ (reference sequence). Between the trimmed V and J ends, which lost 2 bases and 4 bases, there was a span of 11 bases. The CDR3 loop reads CASSLLGTNNEKLFF. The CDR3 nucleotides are TGTGCCAGCAGCTTATTAGGGACAAATAATGAAAAACTGTTTTTT.

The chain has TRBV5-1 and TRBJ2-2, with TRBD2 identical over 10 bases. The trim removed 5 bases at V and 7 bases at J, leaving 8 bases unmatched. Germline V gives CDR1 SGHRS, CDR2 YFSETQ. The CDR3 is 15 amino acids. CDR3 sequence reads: CASRTAGGPIGELFF. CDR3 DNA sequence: TGCGCCAGCAGAACAGCGGGAGGGCCTATCGGGGAGCTGTTTTTT.